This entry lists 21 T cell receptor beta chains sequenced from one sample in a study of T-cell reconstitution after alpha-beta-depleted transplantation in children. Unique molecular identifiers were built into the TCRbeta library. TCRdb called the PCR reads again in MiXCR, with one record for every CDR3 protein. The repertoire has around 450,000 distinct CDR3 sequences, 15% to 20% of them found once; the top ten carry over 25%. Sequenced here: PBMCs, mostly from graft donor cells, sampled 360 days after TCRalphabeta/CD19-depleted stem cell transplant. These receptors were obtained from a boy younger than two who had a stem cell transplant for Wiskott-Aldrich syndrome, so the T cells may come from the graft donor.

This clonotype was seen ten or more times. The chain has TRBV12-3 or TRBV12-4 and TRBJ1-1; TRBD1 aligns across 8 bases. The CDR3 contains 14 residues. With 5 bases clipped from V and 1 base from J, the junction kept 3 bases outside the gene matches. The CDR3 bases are TGTGCCAGCAGTCTGGGACAGGCGAACACTGAAGCTTTCTTT. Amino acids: CASSLGQANTEAFF.

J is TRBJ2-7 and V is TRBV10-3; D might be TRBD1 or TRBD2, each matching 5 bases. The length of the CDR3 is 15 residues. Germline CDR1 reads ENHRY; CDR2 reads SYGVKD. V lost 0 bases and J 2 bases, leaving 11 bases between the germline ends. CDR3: CAISESPGAPYEQYF. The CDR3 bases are TGTGCCATCAGTGAGTCCCCCGGGGCCCCCTACGAGCAGTACTTC.

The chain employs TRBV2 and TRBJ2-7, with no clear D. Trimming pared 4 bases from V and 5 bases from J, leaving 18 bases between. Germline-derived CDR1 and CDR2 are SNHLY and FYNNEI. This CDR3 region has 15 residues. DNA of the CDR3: TGTGCCAGCAGTGCCCCGGGCGCCCTACGGAACGAGCAGTACTTC. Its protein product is CASSAPGALRNEQYF.

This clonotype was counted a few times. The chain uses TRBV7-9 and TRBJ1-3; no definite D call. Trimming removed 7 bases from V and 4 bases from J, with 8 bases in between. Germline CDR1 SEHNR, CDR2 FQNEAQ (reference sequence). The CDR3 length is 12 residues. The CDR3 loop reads CASTPTGNTIYF. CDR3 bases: TGTGCCAGCACCCCAACGGGAAACACCATATATTTT.

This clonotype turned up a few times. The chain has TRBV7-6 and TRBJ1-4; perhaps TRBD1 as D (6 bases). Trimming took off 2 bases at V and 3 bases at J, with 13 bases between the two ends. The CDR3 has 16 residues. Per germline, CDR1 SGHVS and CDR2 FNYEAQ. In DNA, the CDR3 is TGTGCCAGCAGCTTATACGGAAAGGGGGCTAATGAAAAACTGTTTTTT. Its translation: CASSLYGKGANEKLFF.

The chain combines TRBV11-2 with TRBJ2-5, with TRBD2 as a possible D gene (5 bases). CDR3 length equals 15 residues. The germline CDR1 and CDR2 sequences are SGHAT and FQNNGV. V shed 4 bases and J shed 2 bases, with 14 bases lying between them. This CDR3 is CASSSGQRLQETQYF. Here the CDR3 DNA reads TGTGCCAGCAGCTCCGGGCAGCGGTTGCAAGAGACCCAGTACTTC.

This chain's CDR3 is CASSRGQGSSPLHF. The CDR3 DNA sequence: TGTGCCAGCAGCCGCGGACAGGGGTCTTCACCCCTCCACTTT. The chain is built from TRBV12-3 or TRBV12-4 and TRBJ1-6, with 9 bases fitting TRBD1. The CDR3 extends over 14 amino acids. J lost 9 bases, V lost 6 bases, and 6 bases had no gene match.

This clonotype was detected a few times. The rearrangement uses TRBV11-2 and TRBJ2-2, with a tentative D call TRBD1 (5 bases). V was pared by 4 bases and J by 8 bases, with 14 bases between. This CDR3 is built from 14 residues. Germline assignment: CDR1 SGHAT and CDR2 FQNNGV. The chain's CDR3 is CASSSKRQGGELFF. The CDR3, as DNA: TGTGCCAGCAGCTCAAAACGCCAGGGTGGGGAGCTGTTTTTT.

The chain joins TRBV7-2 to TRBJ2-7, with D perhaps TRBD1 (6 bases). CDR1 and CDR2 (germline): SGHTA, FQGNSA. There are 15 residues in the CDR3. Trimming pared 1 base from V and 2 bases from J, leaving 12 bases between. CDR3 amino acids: CASSLDWGPTYEQYF. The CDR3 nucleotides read TGTGCCAGCAGCTTAGATTGGGGGCCGACCTACGAGCAGTACTTC.

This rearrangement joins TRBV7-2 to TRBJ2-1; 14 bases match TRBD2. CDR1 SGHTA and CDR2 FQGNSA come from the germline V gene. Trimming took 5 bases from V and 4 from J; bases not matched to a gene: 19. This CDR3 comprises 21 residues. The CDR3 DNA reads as TGTGCCAGCAGCCAGACATCTCGACTAGCGGGAGGGGGAGTATTTTACAATGAGCAGTTCTTC. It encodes CASSQTSRLAGGGVFYNEQFF.

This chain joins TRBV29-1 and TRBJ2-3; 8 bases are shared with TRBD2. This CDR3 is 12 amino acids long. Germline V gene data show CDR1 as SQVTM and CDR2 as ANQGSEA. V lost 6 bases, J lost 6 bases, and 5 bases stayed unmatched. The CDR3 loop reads CSVRSGSDTQYF. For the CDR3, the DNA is TGCAGCGTAAGGAGCGGGAGTGATACGCAGTATTTT.

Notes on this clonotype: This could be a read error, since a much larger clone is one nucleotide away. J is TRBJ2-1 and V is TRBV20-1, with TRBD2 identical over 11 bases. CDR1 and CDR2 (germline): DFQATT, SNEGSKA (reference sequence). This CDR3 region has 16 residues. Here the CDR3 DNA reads TGCTGTGCTAGTCCGACTAGCGGGGACTCCTACAATGAGCAGTTCTTC. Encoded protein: CCASPTSGDSYNEQFF.

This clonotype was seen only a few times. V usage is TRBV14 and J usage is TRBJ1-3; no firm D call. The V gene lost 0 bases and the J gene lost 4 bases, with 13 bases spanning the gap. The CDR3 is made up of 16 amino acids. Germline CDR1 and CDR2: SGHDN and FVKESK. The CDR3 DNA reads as TGTGCCAGCAGCCAAGATCTTGGTCCAACGGGAAACACCATATATTTT. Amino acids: CASSQDLGPTGNTIYF. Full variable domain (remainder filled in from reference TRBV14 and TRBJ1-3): EAGVTQFPSHSVIEKGQTVTLRCDPISGHDNLYWYRRVMGKEIKFLLHFVKESKQDESGMPNNRFLAERTGGTYSTLKVQPAELEDSGVYFCASSQDLGPTGNTIYFGEGSWLTVV.

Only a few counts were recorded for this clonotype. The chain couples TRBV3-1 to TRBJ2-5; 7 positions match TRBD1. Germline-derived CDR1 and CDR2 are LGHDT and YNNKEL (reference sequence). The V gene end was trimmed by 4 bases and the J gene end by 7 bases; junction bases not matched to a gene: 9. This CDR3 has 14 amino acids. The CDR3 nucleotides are TGTGCCAGCAGCCTTCGACAGGGTCGGGTGACCCAGTACTTC. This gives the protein CASSLRQGRVTQYF.

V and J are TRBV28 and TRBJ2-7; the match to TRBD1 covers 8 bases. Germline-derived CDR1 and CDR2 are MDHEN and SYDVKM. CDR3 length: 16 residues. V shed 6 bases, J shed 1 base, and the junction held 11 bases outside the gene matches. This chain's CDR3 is CASSRPGQGPSYEQYF. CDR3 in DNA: TGTGCCAGCAGCCGACCCGGACAGGGCCCTTCCTACGAGCAGTACTTC.

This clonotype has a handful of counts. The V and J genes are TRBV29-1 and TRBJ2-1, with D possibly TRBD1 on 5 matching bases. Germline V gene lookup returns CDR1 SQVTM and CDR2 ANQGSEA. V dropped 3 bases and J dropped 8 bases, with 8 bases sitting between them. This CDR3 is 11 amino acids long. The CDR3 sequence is CSVDRVHEQFF. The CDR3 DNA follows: TGCAGCGTTGACAGGGTCCATGAGCAGTTCTTC.

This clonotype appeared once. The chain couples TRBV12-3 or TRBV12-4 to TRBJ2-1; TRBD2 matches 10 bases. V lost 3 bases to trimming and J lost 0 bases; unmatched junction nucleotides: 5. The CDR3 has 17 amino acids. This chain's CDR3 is CASSFGLAESSYNEQFF. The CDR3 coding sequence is TGTGCCAGCAGTTTTGGACTAGCGGAGAGCTCCTACAATGAGCAGTTCTTC.

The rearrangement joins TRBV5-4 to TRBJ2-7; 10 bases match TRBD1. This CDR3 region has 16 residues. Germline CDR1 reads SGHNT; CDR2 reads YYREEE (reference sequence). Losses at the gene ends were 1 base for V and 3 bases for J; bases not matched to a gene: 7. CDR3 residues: CASSLWPGQGFYEQYF. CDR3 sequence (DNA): TGTGCCAGCAGCTTGTGGCCGGGACAGGGGTTCTACGAGCAGTACTTC.

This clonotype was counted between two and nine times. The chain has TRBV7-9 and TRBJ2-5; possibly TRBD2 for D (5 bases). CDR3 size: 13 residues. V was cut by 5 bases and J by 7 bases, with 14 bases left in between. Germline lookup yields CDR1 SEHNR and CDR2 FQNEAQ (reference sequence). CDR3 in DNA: TGTGCCAGCAGCCCGTTGAGGGCTGGGACCCAGTACTTC. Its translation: CASSPLRAGTQYF. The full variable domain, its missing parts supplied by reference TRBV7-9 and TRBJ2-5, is DTGVSQNPRHKITKRGQNVTFRCDPISEHNRLYWYRQTLGQGPEFLTYFQNEAQLEKSRLLSDRFSAERPKGSFSTLEIQRTEQGDSAMYLCASSPLRAGTQYFGPGTRLLVL.

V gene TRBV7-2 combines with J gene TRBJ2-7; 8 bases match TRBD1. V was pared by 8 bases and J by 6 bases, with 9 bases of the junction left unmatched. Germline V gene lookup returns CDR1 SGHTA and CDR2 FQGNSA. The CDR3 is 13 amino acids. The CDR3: CASSLGTGGEQYF. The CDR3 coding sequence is TGTGCCAGCTCCCTCGGGACAGGAGGCGAGCAGTACTTC.

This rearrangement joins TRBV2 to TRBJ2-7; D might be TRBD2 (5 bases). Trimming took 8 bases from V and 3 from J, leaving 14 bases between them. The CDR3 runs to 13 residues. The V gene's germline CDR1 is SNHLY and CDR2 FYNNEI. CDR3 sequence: CASGAGGLYEQYF. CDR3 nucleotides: TGTGCCAGCGGTGCAGGTGGACTCTACGAGCAGTACTTC.